Here is one TCR beta chain with its context. Sequenced by immunoSEQ multiplex PCR; TCRdb stores in-frame clones only, minus some. The repertoire has about 380,000 clones, 95% of them found once; the top ten carry roughly 0.021%. The data were obtained in a study of shared T cell receptors in the human thymus. The germline V gene has CDR1 SGHVT and CDR2 SQSDAQ. Trimming at V came to 8 bases and at J to 4 bases, leaving 10 bases not matched to a gene. The CDR3 covers 15 residues. The J gene is TRBJ1-3, the V gene TRBV7-4; 8 bases are shared with TRBD1. The source of this sequence is a human donor. Sequencing was performed on thymocytes. In nucleotides, the CDR3 is TGTGCCAGCGGCCTTAAGCAGGGGGCGGGAAACACCATATATTTT. Translated: CASGLKQGAGNTIYF.